The following is a TCR beta chain sequence with its context. Its specificity is not known. Random hexamers were used to reverse transcribe the RNA input (0.5 to 1 ug). An immunoSEQ multiplex PCR generated amplified TCR beta CDR3 products spanning 54 Vbeta and 13 Jbeta. TCRdb fed the immunoSEQ multiplex PCR reads into MiXCR, producing one record per CDR3 protein. The sample gives around 50,000 distinct CDR3 sequences, roughly 92% of which show up once; 0.4% to 0.5% is in the top ten. The sample originates from a study of CD8 T cells in Susac syndrome. Whole-study results and caveats: That the number of individuals in its TCR sequencing and HLA analysis was relatively small was acknowledged by the study.

Germline-derived CDR1 and CDR2 are SGHDT and YYEEEE. The CDR3 runs 14 residues. V gave up 4 bases and J gave up 6 bases; unmatched junction bases: 7. Sequencing of TCR beta was performed on blood CD8+ and CD4+ T cells. This TCR was recovered from a human donor in good health. Material: CD8+ T cells from PBMCs. V gene TRBV5-6 combines with J gene TRBJ2-1; TRBD2 matches at 7 bases. In nucleotides, the CDR3 is TGTGCCAGCAGCGAGGGACTACTTAGCAATGAGCAGTTCTTC. Its translation: CASSEGLLSNEQFF.